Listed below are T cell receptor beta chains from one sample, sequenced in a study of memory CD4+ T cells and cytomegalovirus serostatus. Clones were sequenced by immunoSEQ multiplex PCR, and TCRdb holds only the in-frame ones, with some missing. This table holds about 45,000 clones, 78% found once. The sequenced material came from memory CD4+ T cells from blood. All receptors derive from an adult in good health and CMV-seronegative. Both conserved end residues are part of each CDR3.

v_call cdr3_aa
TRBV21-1 CASSKVRGNQPQHF
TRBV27 CASSLGDRGRETQYF
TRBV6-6 CASSPPDRSKAYEQYF
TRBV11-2 CASRIEETQYF
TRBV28 CASSDPGGANVLTF
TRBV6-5 CASSYSAGRTEAFF
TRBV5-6 CASSGLAGEPDTQYF
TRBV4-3 CASSQVSGTASLYGYTF
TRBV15 CATSRVGPSRETQYF
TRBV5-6 CASSPLAGGTDTQYF
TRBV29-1 CSVEASGGTEAFF
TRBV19 CASTVIPNTGELFF
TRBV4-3 CASSQGRRVHYGYTF
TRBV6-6 CASSYPRLAGNNEQFF
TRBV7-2 CASSPRRDSPEAFF